The present T cell receptor beta chain was sequenced within a study of cytomegalovirus exposure and HLA in healthy donors. Study information: Earlier findings included some 120 million unique TCR beta sequences obtained from about 180 million T cells. General study findings and limits: Immune exposure data for these donors was limited to CMV serostatus. Sequencing artifact likely explains a cluster of highly shared sequence variants.

Of note for this clone: What it binds is unknown.

Germline CDR1 and CDR2: MNHNY and SVGAGI (reference sequence). This CDR3 spans 14 amino acids. Between the trimmed V and J ends, which lost 2 bases and 4 bases, there was a span of 9 bases. The PCR contained 60 Vbeta and 13 Jbeta primers. Some clones are missing from TCRdb's copy, which holds only in-frame ones; the method was immunoSEQ multiplex PCR. The sample lists under 130,000 clones; around four fifths were seen once. This receptor was taken from a woman between 40 and 50 years old in good health and CMV-seropositive. V and J are TRBV6-6 and TRBJ1-3, with a weak D call TRBD1 (5 bases). The sample comprised PBMCs. The CDR3 DNA is TGTGCCAGCAGTTACGGGGGGGGAGGAAACACCATATATTTT. Protein product: CASSYGGGGNTIYF.